One sample yielded the 10 T cell receptor beta chains listed below, sequenced in a study of PD-L1 blockade in urothelial cancer. Time point of the sample: pretreatment peripheral blood. Measured with immunoSEQ multiplex PCR; TCRdb has only the in-frame clones, and not every one. The sample lists 58,000 or so clones, approximately 80% occurring once. Sequencing used PBMCs, obtained around atezolizumab (anti-PD-L1) treatment. The receptors shown here come from a man aged 70 or older with urothelial cancer.

The chain has TRBV15 and TRBJ2-7, with 13 bases aligning to TRBD2. The trim removed 1 base at V and 0 bases at J, leaving 9 bases unmatched. The CDR3 has 19 residues. Germline V lookup: CDR1 LNHNV, CDR2 YYDKDF (reference sequence). CDR3 nucleotide sequence: TGTGCCACCAGCAGAGGTGGGGGGACTAGCGGGATGAGCTCCTACGAGCAGTACTTC. Residues: CATSRGGGTSGMSSYEQYF.

The chain links TRBV6-1 to TRBJ1-2; the match to TRBD1 covers 8 bases. Germline CDR1 is MNHNS and CDR2 is SASEGT. Trimming at V came to 2 bases and at J to 3 bases, leaving 8 bases not matched to a gene. The CDR3 totals 16 residues. CDR3 in DNA: TGTGCCAGCAGTGAACCCCCAGGGGGCTTTGACTATGGCTACACCTTC. It yields the protein CASSEPPGGFDYGYTF.

V is TRBV6-5 and J is TRBJ2-7, with D maybe TRBD1 (5 bases). The V gene lost 1 base and the J gene lost 2 bases, with 6 bases spanning the gap. Germline CDR1 MNHEY, CDR2 SVGAGI. The CDR3 is 13 amino acids. The CDR3 region is CASSYLGPYEQYF. In nucleotides, the CDR3 is TGTGCCAGCAGTTACTTGGGGCCCTACGAGCAGTACTTC.

This chain links TRBV4-2 with TRBJ2-3; D is undetermined. The CDR3 covers 15 residues. Between the trimmed V and J ends, which lost 0 bases and 4 bases, there was a span of 11 bases. Germline-derived CDR1 and CDR2 are LGHNA and YNFKEQ. The CDR3 region is CASSQEYRSPDTQYF. The CDR3, as DNA: TGTGCCAGCAGCCAAGAGTATAGGAGTCCAGATACGCAGTATTTT.

The rearrangement links TRBV29-1 to TRBJ1-4; a possible D gene is TRBD1 (5 bases). In germline, CDR1 is SQVTM, CDR2 ANQGSEA. The CDR3 length is 13 residues. V lost 2 bases and J lost 7, with 11 bases in between. The CDR3 is CSVEWGGSEKLFF. DNA of the CDR3: TGCAGCGTTGAATGGGGGGGGAGTGAAAAACTGTTTTTT.

The chain carries TRBV19 and TRBJ2-1; 10 bases map to TRBD2. Germline CDR1 reads LNHDA; CDR2 reads SQIVND (reference sequence). J gave up 5 bases and V 5 bases, and 9 bases lay outside the gene matches. The CDR3 is made up of 16 amino acids. DNA of the CDR3: TGTGCCAGTAGTCCCGGACTAGCGGACGGGAACAATGAGCAGTTCTTC. This encodes CASSPGLADGNNEQFF.

The chain employs TRBV5-1 and TRBJ2-1; D remains unclear. This CDR3 spans 12 amino acids. V lost 4 bases, J lost 8 bases, and 10 bases lay in between. The V gene's germline CDR1 is SGHRS and CDR2 YFSETQ. CDR3 sequence reads: CASSVRAHEQFF. CDR3 in DNA: TGCGCCAGCAGCGTACGAGCACATGAGCAGTTCTTC.

This clone was recorded only once. The V call is TRBV10-3, the J call TRBJ2-5; 7 nucleotides line up with TRBD1. There are 15 residues in the CDR3. The germline V gene has CDR1 ENHRY and CDR2 SYGVKD. V shed 4 bases and J 0 bases; nucleotides not matched to a gene: 5. CDR3 DNA sequence: TGTGCCATCAGTGGAGGGACAGCAAACCAAGAGACCCAGTACTTC. Protein product: CAISGGTANQETQYF.

The J gene is TRBJ2-2, the V gene TRBV5-8; a weak D match, TRBD2 (5 bases). This CDR3 has 14 residues. Germline assignment: CDR1 SGHTS and CDR2 YDEGEE. Trimming shortened V by 4 bases and J by 6 bases, and 13 bases separated the two germline ends. The DNA of the CDR3 is TGTGCCAGCAGCCATCGACTACCCCCCGGGGAGCTGTTTTTT. Its protein is CASSHRLPPGELFF.

The chain recombines TRBV18 with TRBJ2-7, with a tentative D call TRBD1 (6 bases). This CDR3 region has 14 residues. Trimming stripped 0 bases from V and 2 bases from J, with 8 bases between. Germline V gene data show CDR1 as KGHSH and CDR2 as LQKENI. CDR3 nucleotides: TGTGCCAGCTCACCACCGGCAGGGGCCTACGAGCAGTACTTC. This translates into CASSPPAGAYEQYF.